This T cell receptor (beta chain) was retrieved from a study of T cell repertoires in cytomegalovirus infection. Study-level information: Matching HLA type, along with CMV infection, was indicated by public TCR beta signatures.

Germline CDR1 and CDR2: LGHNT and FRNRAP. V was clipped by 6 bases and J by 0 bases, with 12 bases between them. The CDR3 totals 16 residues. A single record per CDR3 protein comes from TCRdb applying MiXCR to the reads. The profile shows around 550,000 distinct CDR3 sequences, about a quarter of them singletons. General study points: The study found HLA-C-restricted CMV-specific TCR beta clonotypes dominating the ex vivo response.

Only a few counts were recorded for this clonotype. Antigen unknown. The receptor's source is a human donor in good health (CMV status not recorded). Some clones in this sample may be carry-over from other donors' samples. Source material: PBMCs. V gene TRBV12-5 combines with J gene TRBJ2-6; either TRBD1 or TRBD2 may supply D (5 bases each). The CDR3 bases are TGTGCTAGTGGCCGGGACGTATTCTCTGGGGCCAACGTCCTGACTTTC. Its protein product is CASGRDVFSGANVLTF.